Described below is a single TCR beta chain sequence and its context. Its antigen remains unidentified. The assay was immunoSEQ multiplex PCR, and TCRdb's table has in-frame clones only and misses some. The table has approximately 11,000 clones, over 40% seen once. The source of the sample is a study of neoadjuvant anti-PD-1 for oral cavity cancer. Whole-study context: Nivolumab at 3 mg/kg was mostly given biweekly, three to four doses, pre-surgery.

Germline loops: CDR1 LGHNT, CDR2 FRNRAP. This CDR3 spans 15 amino acids. With V trimmed by 7 bases and J by 8 bases, 12 bases remained unmatched. Study-level points and caveats: Higher pretreatment blood Treg/Th17 ratios correlated with higher pretreatment blood and lower post-treatment tumor TCRbeta clonality.

Stage II-IVA oral cavity squamous cell carcinoma was new and untreated by systemic or radiation therapy. The patients had HPV-negative, locally advanced oral cavity squamous cell carcinoma. The J gene is TRBJ1-4, the V gene TRBV12-5; 8 nucleotides line up with TRBD1. The sequencing here drew on tumor tissue, taken before nivolumab (anti-PD-1) treatment. This sequence originates from a person aged 35-80 years with oral cavity squamous cell carcinoma. This chain's CDR3 is CASALDRGRGEKLFF. CDR3 sequence (DNA): TGTGCTAGTGCCCTAGACAGGGGACGGGGCGAAAAACTGTTTTTT.